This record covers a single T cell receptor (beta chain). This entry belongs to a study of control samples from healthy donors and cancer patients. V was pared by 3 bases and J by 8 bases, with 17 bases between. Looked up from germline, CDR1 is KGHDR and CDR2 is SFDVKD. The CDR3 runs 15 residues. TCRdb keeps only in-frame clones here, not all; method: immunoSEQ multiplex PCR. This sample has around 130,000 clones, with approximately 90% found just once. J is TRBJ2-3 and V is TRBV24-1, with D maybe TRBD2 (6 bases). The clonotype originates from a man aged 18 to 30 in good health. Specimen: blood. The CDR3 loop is CATSDLGEDSGTQYF. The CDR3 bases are TGTGCCACCAGTGATCTAGGGGAGGATAGCGGTACGCAGTATTTT.